A single sample is the source of the 20 T cell receptor beta chains below, sequenced in a study of PD-1 blockade in classical Hodgkin lymphoma. The protocol was immunoSEQ multiplex PCR, while the TCRdb copy is restricted to in-frame clones and leaves out a portion. Among tens of thousands of clones listed, approximately 80% were seen once. The sample's time point: cycle 4 day 1 (C4D1), after five to seven weeks of nivolumab. Each of the patients experienced relapse following autologous stem cell transplantation, and their brentuximab vedotin exposure differed. The sample in question was peripheral blood mononuclear cells (PBMCs), obtained before the fourth cycle of nivolumab. These receptors originate from a human donor with classical Hodgkin lymphoma.

CDR3 sequence reads: CASKGRTAYGYTF. The CDR3 bases are TGTGCCAGTAAGGGCAGGACTGCCTATGGCTACACCTTC. V and J are TRBV19 and TRBJ1-2; D remains unclear. CDR3 length: 13 residues. Germline V CDR1 and CDR2: LNHDA, SQIVND (reference sequence). V was cut by 7 bases and J by 4 bases, with 13 bases left in between.

This sequence joins TRBV18 and TRBJ2-2; D is uncertain. The length of the CDR3 is 16 residues. Deletions cut 3 bases from V and 1 base from J, with 12 bases between. The germline CDR1 and CDR2 sequences are KGHSH and LQKENI. The CDR3 DNA reads as TGTGCCAGCTCACCTTTCCTTGGTGAGAACACCGGGGAGCTGTTTTTT. Protein product: CASSPFLGENTGELFF.

The chain links TRBV5-6 to TRBJ1-3, with D possibly TRBD1 on 5 matching bases. The CDR3 loop spans 17 amino acids. Trimming shortened V by 3 bases and J by 0 bases, and 16 bases separated the two germline ends. Germline CDR1 and CDR2: SGHDT and YYEEEE. The CDR3 sequence is CASSSWGEISSGNTIYF. The CDR3 region has the DNA TGTGCCAGCAGCTCCTGGGGGGAAATCAGCTCTGGAAACACCATATATTTT.

The gene calls are TRBV5-4 and TRBJ2-5; 9 bases are a match to TRBD1. CDR3 length equals 15 residues. The ends lost 3 bases at V and 4 bases at J; junction bases unmatched: 7. CDR1 and CDR2 (germline): SGHNT, YYREEE (reference sequence). DNA of the CDR3: TGTGCCAGCAGCTCCGGACAGGGGATAGGAGAGACCCAGTACTTC. It translates to CASSSGQGIGETQYF.

The rearrangement uses TRBV10-3 and TRBJ2-7; 7 bases map to TRBD2. The trim removed 3 bases at V and 2 bases at J, leaving 7 bases unmatched. The CDR3 runs to 15 residues. Looked up from germline, CDR1 is ENHRY and CDR2 is SYGVKD. The CDR3 DNA reads as TGTGCCATCAGTGAAGGTGGACGGGAGGCCTACGAGCAGTACTTC. It translates to CAISEGGREAYEQYF.

The J gene is TRBJ2-7, the V gene TRBV5-4; a possible D gene is TRBD2 (6 bases). The CDR3 sequence is 14 residues long. V was pared by 2 bases and J by 3 bases, with 12 bases between. Germline CDR1 SGHNT, CDR2 YYREEE (reference sequence). This chain's CDR3 is CASSFSTDYYEQYF. In nucleotides, the CDR3 is TGTGCCAGCAGCTTTTCAACGGACTACTACGAGCAGTACTTC.

This clone was counted a few times. The J gene is TRBJ1-1, the V gene TRBV18, with D unclear. CDR1 and CDR2 (germline): KGHSH, LQKENI. This CDR3 region has 15 residues. V lost 1 base and J lost 1, with 10 bases in between. The CDR3 region is CASSPRGTENTEAFF. The CDR3 region has the DNA TGTGCCAGCTCACCACGAGGAACAGAGAACACTGAAGCTTTCTTT.

The chain recombines TRBV4-1 with TRBJ2-1; 11 nucleotides align to TRBD2. Per germline, CDR1 MGHRA and CDR2 YSYEKL. The V gene end was trimmed by 4 bases and the J gene end by 1 base; junction bases not matched to a gene: 3. This CDR3 is 16 amino acids long. The CDR3 spells CASSRLAGGSYNEQFF. CDR3 sequence (DNA): TGCGCCAGCAGCCGTCTAGCGGGAGGTTCCTACAATGAGCAGTTCTTC.

This clone was seen only a few times. The genes are TRBV4-2 and TRBJ1-6; TRBD1 matches 7 bases. The CDR3 is made up of 17 amino acids. V gave up 0 bases and J gave up 8 bases; unmatched junction bases: 10. The germline V gene encodes CDR1 LGHNA and CDR2 YNFKEQ. DNA for the CDR3: TGTGCCAGCAGCCAAGATCGGTCGACAGGGACTTATTCACCCCTCCACTTT. Its protein product is CASSQDRSTGTYSPLHF.

This clone was detected only a few times. The chain uses TRBV5-1 and TRBJ2-5, with D hard to call. The germline V and J ends were trimmed by 1 base and 2 bases, with 15 bases remaining between them. The CDR3 runs 16 residues. Germline lookup yields CDR1 SGHRS and CDR2 YFSETQ. The CDR3 is CASSLSGWTVQETQYF. CDR3 coding DNA: TGCGCCAGCAGCTTGTCTGGTTGGACGGTGCAAGAGACCCAGTACTTC.

V usage is TRBV5-1 and J usage is TRBJ2-1, with a tentative D call TRBD2 (6 bases). CDR3 size: 16 residues. CDR1 and CDR2 from the germline V gene are SGHRS and YFSETQ. Trimming took 0 bases from V and 0 from J, leaving 10 bases between them. As DNA, the CDR3 is TGCGCCAGCAGCTTGGCGTCCGGGAGCTCCTACAATGAGCAGTTCTTC. Its protein is CASSLASGSSYNEQFF.

The V and J genes are TRBV2 and TRBJ2-7; 8 positions match TRBD1. This CDR3 has 14 amino acids. Germline-derived CDR1 and CDR2 are SNHLY and FYNNEI. After removal of 5 bases from V and 4 bases from J, the junction contained 7 bases not matched to a gene. DNA of the CDR3: TGTGCCAGCAGTCGGACAGGGTGGCCTTACGAGCAGTACTTC. Translating it yields CASSRTGWPYEQYF.

This clone showed up just a few times. V usage is TRBV10-3 and J usage is TRBJ2-7, with 8 bases aligning to TRBD2. V trimming: 0 bases; J trimming: 0 bases; junction bases outside the gene matches: 7. This CDR3 is built from 17 residues. Germline CDR1 reads ENHRY; CDR2 reads SYGVKD. This CDR3 is CAISESRVGTSSYEQYF. For the CDR3, the DNA is TGTGCCATCAGTGAGTCGAGGGTAGGGACTAGCTCCTACGAGCAGTACTTC.

The chain links TRBV30 to TRBJ2-3, with 8 positions matching TRBD1. Germline CDR1 GTSNPN, CDR2 SVGIG (reference sequence). The CDR3 length is 19 residues. The V segment lost 2 bases and the J segment 0 bases; nucleotides outside the gene matches: 16. In DNA, the CDR3 is TGTGCCTGGAGTATTATGGACAGGGAGTGGCCCGTCAGCACAGATACGCAGTATTTT. This encodes CAWSIMDREWPVSTDTQYF.

This sequence joins TRBV5-6 and TRBJ1-4; unclear D gene. Trimming pared 0 bases from V and 0 bases from J, leaving 9 bases between. From germline, CDR1 is SGHDT and CDR2 YYEEEE. The CDR3 spans 16 residues. CDR3 in DNA: TGTGCCAGCAGCTTGGCGGGTCTCACAACTAATGAAAAACTGTTTTTT. It encodes CASSLAGLTTNEKLFF.

The chain employs TRBV27 and TRBJ2-7, with unresolved D. The V end was cut by 0 bases, the J end by 0 bases, with 15 bases between. This CDR3 comprises 17 residues. Germline values: CDR1 MNHEY, CDR2 SMNVEV (reference sequence). CDR3 coding DNA: TGTGCCAGCAGTTTATCCCCGGACCGAAGGAGCTCCTACGAGCAGTACTTC. It yields the protein CASSLSPDRRSSYEQYF.

This clone was seen a single time. CDR3 loop: CASTSVGVQFF. The CDR3 nucleotides are TGTGCCAGCACCTCCGTCGGTGTGCAGTTCTTC. The gene calls are TRBV6-6 and TRBJ2-1, with D hard to call. CDR1 and CDR2 from the germline V gene are MNHNY and SVGAGI (reference sequence). The CDR3 is 11 residues long. V was trimmed by 7 bases and J by 12 bases, leaving 13 bases between them.

Written as DNA, the CDR3 is TGCGCCAGCAGTCAATCGTACCTAGCAGGTGAGCAGTTCTTC. This codes for CASSQSYLAGEQFF. This sequence joins TRBV23-1 and TRBJ2-1; tentatively, D is TRBD2 (5 bases). TRBV23-1 carries the ORF label, with uncertain function. The CDR3 has 14 residues. V lost 0 bases and J 9 bases, leaving 12 bases between the germline ends.

The V gene is TRBV11-2, the J gene TRBJ1-2; 7 nucleotides agree with TRBD1. Per germline, CDR1 SGHAT and CDR2 FQNNGV. The CDR3 is 14 amino acids. V lost 2 bases, J lost 7 bases, and 7 bases stayed unmatched. This chain's CDR3 is CASSLTGAVSGYTF. CDR3 coding DNA: TGTGCCAGCAGCTTAACAGGGGCAGTCAGTGGCTACACCTTC. Full variable domain (rest looked up from reference TRBV11-2 and TRBJ1-2): EAGVAQSPRYKIIEKRQSVAFWCNPISGHATLYWYQQILGQGPKLLIQFQNNGVVDDSQLPKDRFSAERLKGVDSTLKIQPAKLEDSAVYLCASSLTGAVSGYTFGSGTRLTVV.

This chain links TRBV29-1 with TRBJ1-1; no definite D call. Germline-derived CDR1 and CDR2 are SQVTM and ANQGSEA. The CDR3 contains 12 residues. V was shortened by 3 bases and J by 0 bases, with 5 bases between the two germline ends. CDR3 sequence: CSVDLLNTEAFF. In DNA, the CDR3 is TGCAGCGTTGATCTGCTGAACACTGAAGCTTTCTTT.